These 6 T cell receptor beta chains originate from one sample sequenced in a study of blood T cell repertoires in COVID-19. The protocol was immunoSEQ multiplex PCR, while the TCRdb copy is restricted to in-frame clones and leaves out a portion. This sample has approximately 240,000 clones, with approximately 91% found just once. Specimen: peripheral blood. These receptor sequences come from a man aged 25-45 years with COVID-19, enrolled during active disease.

The chain couples TRBV6-5 to TRBJ1-5; 9 nucleotides align to TRBD1. V lost 5 bases, J lost 5 bases, and 7 bases stayed unmatched. This CDR3 is built from 15 residues. CDR1 and CDR2 from the germline V gene are MNHEY and SVGAGI. The CDR3 DNA follows: TGTGCCAGCAGTCCCCGGACAGGGGACCATCAGCCCCAGCATTTT. Translated, it gives CASSPRTGDHQPQHF.

This clone has just a few counts. The chain combines TRBV7-2 with TRBJ1-3; TRBD1 might be the D (6 bases). This CDR3 is built from 16 residues. The germline V and J ends were trimmed by 2 bases and 2 bases, with 13 bases remaining between them. The germline V gene has CDR1 SGHTA and CDR2 FQGNSA. In DNA, the CDR3 is TGTGCCAGCAGCTTATTCCAGGGACAACCTGGAAACACCATATATTTT. Protein: CASSLFQGQPGNTIYF. The variable domain in full, with the rest retrieved from reference TRBV7-2 and TRBJ1-3, is GAGVSQSPSNKVTEKGKDVELRCDPISGHTALYWYRQSLGQGLEFLIYFQGNSAPDKSGLPSDRFSAERTGGSVSTLTIQRTQQEDSAVYLCASSLFQGQPGNTIYFGEGSWLTVV.

The V call is TRBV30, the J call TRBJ1-2, with 11 nucleotides matching TRBD1. The CDR3 length is 14 residues. Germline V gene lookup returns CDR1 GTSNPN and CDR2 SVGIG (reference sequence). J gave up 6 bases and V 4 bases, and 7 bases lay outside the gene matches. The CDR3 DNA sequence: TGTGCCTGGAACCCGGGACAGGGGGTACATGGCTACACCTTC. Translation gives CAWNPGQGVHGYTF. The variable domain in full, completed from reference TRBV30 and TRBJ1-2, reads SQTIHQWPATLVQPVGSPLSLECTVEGTSNPNLYWYRQAAGRGLQLLFYSVGIGQISSEVPQNLSASRPQDRQFILSSKKLLLSDSGFYLCAWNPGQGVHGYTFGSGTRLTVV.

The rearrangement joins TRBV10-3 to TRBJ1-5, with 8 positions matching TRBD1. This CDR3 has 15 residues. CDR1 and CDR2 from the germline V gene are ENHRY and SYGVKD. The ends lost 10 bases at V and 1 base at J; junction bases unmatched: 9. The CDR3 spells CATRGRSASNQPQHF. CDR3 DNA sequence: TGTGCCACCAGGGGGCGGAGCGCGAGCAATCAGCCCCAGCATTTT.

Written as DNA, the CDR3 is TGCGCCAGCAGCTTGGGGGACTCTGGGCAGCCCCAGCATTTT. Its translation: CASSLGDSGQPQHF. V is TRBV5-1 and J is TRBJ1-5; weak D call: TRBD1 (5 bases). The CDR3 has 14 residues. CDR1 SGHRS and CDR2 YFSETQ come from the germline V gene. Between the trimmed V and J ends, which lost 0 bases and 7 bases, there was a span of 11 bases.

The chain carries TRBV3-1 (or the pseudogene TRBV3-2) and TRBJ1-2; 7 nucleotides agree with TRBD1. The junction had 6 bases not matched to a gene; V was cut back by 0 bases and J by 2 bases. This CDR3 region has 16 residues. From germline, CDR1 is LGHDT and CDR2 YNNKEL (reference sequence). In DNA, the CDR3 is TGTGCCAGCAGCCAAGATAGGGGCAGGGGGAACTATGGCTACACCTTC. This gives the protein CASSQDRGRGNYGYTF.